Listed below are T cell receptor beta chains from one sample, sequenced in a study of cytotoxic CD8 clonotypes in ibrutinib-treated CLL. Here immunoSEQ multiplex PCR was the method, and the copy in TCRdb shows in-frame clones only, minus some. The sample yields around 310,000 clones, 80% seen once. Sequences were derived from PBMCs, sampled before ibrutinib treatment. These receptors were obtained from a human donor with chronic lymphocytic leukemia. Each CDR3 is given with its conserved first and last residue. A D gene is named only where the DNA matches it firmly. Rows give clone size only sometimes, using once, few, many, or a class for an expanded clone.

D,length,J,V,size,DNA,CDR3
-,14,TRBJ2-1,TRBV7-9,-,TGTGCCAGCAGCCGAGGGGGATCCTACAATGAGCAGTTCTTC,CASSRGGSYNEQFF
-,14,TRBJ2-1,TRBV6-1,once,TGTGCCAGCAGTGAGGAGGCCTCCTACAATGAGCAGTTCTTC,CASSEEASYNEQFF
TRBD1,15,TRBJ2-1,TRBV9,-,TGTGCCAGCAGCGCCACAGGGGGAAGGGGATATGAGCAGTTCTTC,CASSATGGRGYEQFF
TRBD1,15,TRBJ2-7,TRBV4-3,-,TGCGCCAGCAGCCAAGAGGGGCAGGGGGCCTACGAGCAGTACTTC,CASSQEGQGAYEQYF
-,15,TRBJ2-7,TRBV5-6,-,TGTGCCAGCAGCTTGCTTTCAGGGGAGAACTACGAGCAGTACTTC,CASSLLSGENYEQYF
-,14,TRBJ2-7,TRBV11-2,-,TGTGCCAGCAGCTTAAGGCAAAGCTCCTACGAGCAGTACTTC,CASSLRQSSYEQYF
TRBD1,12,TRBJ1-2,TRBV29-1,few,TGCAGCGGGGGACAGGGAGGATACGGCTACACCTTC,CSGGQGGYGYTF
TRBD1,15,TRBJ2-1,TRBV6-5,-,TGTGCCAGCAGGACTGACAGGGGACGCTACAATGAGCAGTTCTTC,CASRTDRGRYNEQFF
-,13,TRBJ2-7,TRBV18,-,TGTGCCAGCTCACCACCCGGCAGGGCCGAGCAGTACTTC,CASSPPGRAEQYF
TRBD1,14,TRBJ2-7,TRBV5-1,once,TGCGCCAGCAGCTTTGACAGGGGGAACTACGAGCAGTACTTC,CASSFDRGNYEQYF
-,14,TRBJ2-1,TRBV2,once,TGTGCCAGCAGTGAATCCAGGGGAGGGAATGAGCAGTTCTTC,CASSESRGGNEQFF
-,13,TRBJ1-5,TRBV30,-,TGTGCCTGGAGTTTGGACCAAAATCAGCCCCAGCATTTT,CAWSLDQNQPQHF
-,16,TRBJ2-3,TRBV19,-,TGTGCCAGTAGTATAGGAAGCGGTCCTAGCACAGATACGCAGTATTTT,CASSIGSGPSTDTQYF
-,16,TRBJ2-1,TRBV7-9,-,TGTGCCAGCAGCTTAGCGCTTATCTTAGCGATCGATGAGCAGTTCTTC,CASSLALILAIDEQFF
-,15,TRBJ1-2,TRBV18,-,TGTGCCAGCTCACCAAATTTTGGGGACAAGAAAGGCTACACCTTC,CASSPNFGDKKGYTF
TRBD1,15,TRBJ1-1,TRBV27,-,TGTGCCAGCTCTACTATACAGGGGTTGGCCTCAGAAGCTTTCTTT,CASSTIQGLASEAFF
-,14,TRBJ1-1,TRBV9,-,TGTGCCAGCAGCGCCGACAACATGAACACTGAAGCTTTCTTT,CASSADNMNTEAFF
-,17,TRBJ2-2,TRBV7-2,-,TGTGCCAGCAGCTTAGGCACAGCCAGATTTAAGGGCGGGGAGCTGTTTTTT,CASSLGTARFKGGELFF
-,17,TRBJ2-2,TRBV19,-,TGTGCCGGAGGGGGACTCCCAGGGAGACCGGACACCGGGGAGCTGTTTTTT,CAGGGLPGRPDTGELFF
-,12,TRBJ1-4,TRBV5-4,-,TGTGCCAGCAGCTTGAGGGGAGAAAAACTGTTTTTT,CASSLRGEKLFF
TRBD1,14,TRBJ1-2,TRBV7-9,-,TGTGCCAGCAGCTTCGGGACAGGAATGCATGGCTACACCTTC,CASSFGTGMHGYTF
TRBD2,14,TRBJ2-1,TRBV6-1,once,TGTGCCAGCAGTGTAGGACTAGCGTATCGTGAGCAGTTCTTC,CASSVGLAYREQFF
-,14,TRBJ2-3,TRBV15,-,TGTGCCACTCAACCCGACGGTAGCACAGATACGCAGTATTTT,CATQPDGSTDTQYF
TRBD2,18,TRBJ2-1,TRBV7-3,-,TGTGCCAGCAGCTTACTAGCGGGAGTAGGGGGCTCCTACAATGAGCAGTTCTTC,CASSLLAGVGGSYNEQFF
TRBD1,15,TRBJ1-2,TRBV2,-,TGTGCCAGCAGCGGTTGGGACAGGTCTAACTATGGCTACACCTTC,CASSGWDRSNYGYTF
TRBD2,15,TRBJ2-7,TRBV28,-,TGTGCCAGCACCAAAGGACTAGCGGGACCCTACGAGCAGTACTTC,CASTKGLAGPYEQYF
-,12,TRBJ1-2,TRBV5-8,-,TGTGCCAGCAGCTTCTCGGGGACTGGCTACACCTTC,CASSFSGTGYTF
TRBD1,17,TRBJ1-2,TRBV4-1,few,TGCGCCAGCAGCCCCTCATACGCCCCGGGACAGGGATATGGCTACACCTTC,CASSPSYAPGQGYGYTF
-,14,TRBJ2-4,TRBV30,few,TGTGCCTGGAGTGTATCACTAGCCAAAAACATTCAGTACTTC,CAWSVSLAKNIQYF
TRBD1,15,TRBJ2-7,TRBV18,-,TGTGCCAGCTCATCGACAGGGGATACCAACTACGAGCAGTACTTC,CASSSTGDTNYEQYF
-,16,TRBJ2-7,TRBV11-2,-,TGTGCCAGCAGCTTAGATCGCAACACCGGTACCTACGAGCAGTACTTC,CASSLDRNTGTYEQYF
TRBD1,13,TRBJ1-2,TRBV5-1,-,TGCGCCAGCAAATGGGGACAGATGGAAGGCTACACCTTC,CASKWGQMEGYTF
-,14,TRBJ2-7,TRBV5-6,-,TGTGCCAGCAGCTTGGTCGGGGACGGATACGAGCAGTACTTC,CASSLVGDGYEQYF
-,19,TRBJ2-5,TRBV7-8,-,TGTGCCAGCAGCTTAGACACCAATACCGGGACTCGGTACCAAGAGACCCAGTACTTC,CASSLDTNTGTRYQETQYF
TRBD2,17,TRBJ2-7,TRBV15,once,TGTGCCACCAGCAGGCTGGCCCCGAGCGGGGATTACTACGAGCAGTACTTC,CATSRLAPSGDYYEQYF